One T cell receptor beta chain is described in this entry. This clonotype was counted at least ten times. There is no known antigen for this receptor. Within one base of it there is no much larger clone, and no base qualities were kept. The sample belongs to a study of read filtering for tumor transcriptome and immune sequencing (dated by TCRdb to about 2020). Looking at the study overall: The cohort was composed of about 16 male and 14 female patients, with a mean age of about 65 years and an age range of roughly 40 to 85. After DNase treatment, whole-transcriptome libraries were prepared using the TruSeq RNA Access Library Prep Kit. Under revised international staging, about 8 patients fell into R-ISS I, more than 15 into R-ISS II and roughly 7 into R-ISS III. One of the main goals was to work out a read-filtering strategy for immune repertoire data, in particular whether clonotypes backed by only a single read should be removed. TCR-region mapped reads per sample ranged from about 4.05 to 10.27 million with IR-seq versus only about 75 to 1,400 with RNA-seq. Using the same bone marrow samples, the study ran both targeted immune repertoire sequencing and bulk whole-transcriptome sequencing and then compared the TCR repertoires from each method. Summary of the overall study and its limitations: Compared with RNA-seq, IR-seq captured clonotypes at much higher depth and more reliably, and a smaller IR-seq throughput was enough to identify most shared clonotypes. Removing single-read clonotypes increased the correlation between IR-seq and RNA-seq shared clonotype proportions. In IR-seq, single-read clonotypes were approximately 81% of clonotypes but roughly 3.2% of total reads; in RNA-seq they were roughly 77% of clonotypes and less than 45% of reads. The sorted CD138-negative fraction was a mixed bone marrow immune population, not purified T cells.

Every patient had bone marrow sampled at the time of active disease. Bone marrow mononuclear cells were isolated by Ficoll-Hypaque density gradient centrifugation. Myeloma plasma cells were removed and CD138-negative cells were collected by negative selection after labeling with CD138 magnetic microbeads on a MACS separator. Purity of the isolated cells was checked by flow cytometry on an Attune NxT using CD138 antibodies. TRIzol reagent was used to extract total RNA, and a NanoDrop spectrophotometer was used to quantify the extracted RNA. Paired RNA-seq and IR-seq were performed on the CD138-negative bone marrow sample of each patient. CDR1 SGHRS and CDR2 YFSETQ are derived from the germline V gene. Counted from cysteine to phenylalanine, this CDR3 has 16 amino acids. Only the CDR3 part of the read is kept: 48 bases, read in frame from the first base. The junction shows trimming of 3 bases on V and 0 bases on J, plus 13 bases between the germline ends.

TCR libraries were built from 400 ng RNA with the Immunoverse kit, using molecular barcoded adaptors covering alpha/delta and beta/gamma chains. TCR library preparation used the same RNA that was used for transcriptome sequencing. Sequencing of the TCR libraries was done on an Illumina HiSeq 4000 with 2 x 150 cycles. Per the original workflow: With MiXCR, TCR reads were aligned to human V, D, J and C references and assembled into CDR3 clonotypes, with quality filtering and error correction included. The tcR package in R was used to analyze clonotype counts and gene usage diversity. For inspection of raw mapping reads, RNA-seq reads were mapped by STAR aligner version 2.5.3a onto GRCh37 of the human genome. To test how sequencing depth affects detected clonotypes, IR-seq fastq files were randomly downsampled with Seqtk 1.3. TCRdb applied fastp at Q25 and MiXCR to the public reads, then kept only in-frame beta chains. Every distinct CDR3 protein forms one entry, paired with its most common genes and DNA. The V and J calls and clone size come from TCRdb's table, not from the authors' own analysis. The sample data list around 50,000 distinct CDR3 sequences, and 9% to 15% of these were observed just once. The ten largest clones take up around 16% of the sample.

The chain uses TRBV5-1 and TRBJ2-1; confidence is insufficient to name the D gene. This TCR was recovered from a donor at least 40 years old with multiple myeloma. Sample: a population of CD138-negative cells sorted from bone marrow. In light of the paper, this sample's cell subset or site label describes: bone marrow mononuclear cells depleted of CD138+ plasma/myeloma cells by negative magnetic selection. The CDR3: CASSSGRSSSYNEQFF. In nucleotide form, the sequence is TGCGCCAGCAGCTCGGGTCGAAGCAGCTCCTACAATGAGCAGTTCTTC.